What follows is one TCR beta chain and its context. Antigen specificity is unknown. The CDR3 totals 12 residues. The V end was cut by 8 bases, the J end by 5 bases, with 9 bases between. Per germline, CDR1 ENHRY and CDR2 SYGVKD. The data originate from a study of post-analysis software for immune sequencing data. Study-wide results and caveats: Five TRBV segments, including TRBV5-6, TRBV5-1 and TRBV20-1, were more frequent in patients than controls.

The TCR beta cDNA libraries carried unique molecular identifiers. MiXCR was run by TCRdb on the PCR reads, yielding one entry per CDR3 protein. This sample has about 540,000 distinct CDR3 sequences, with around 36% found just once. This TCR was recovered from a girl younger than 18 with multiple sclerosis. The sequencing sample was made of blood. The chain joins TRBV10-3 to TRBJ2-2; a possible D gene is TRBD1 (6 bases). The CDR3 DNA reads as TGTGCCATCGGCACAGGGACCGGGGAGCTGTTTTTT. Translated, it gives CAIGTGTGELFF.